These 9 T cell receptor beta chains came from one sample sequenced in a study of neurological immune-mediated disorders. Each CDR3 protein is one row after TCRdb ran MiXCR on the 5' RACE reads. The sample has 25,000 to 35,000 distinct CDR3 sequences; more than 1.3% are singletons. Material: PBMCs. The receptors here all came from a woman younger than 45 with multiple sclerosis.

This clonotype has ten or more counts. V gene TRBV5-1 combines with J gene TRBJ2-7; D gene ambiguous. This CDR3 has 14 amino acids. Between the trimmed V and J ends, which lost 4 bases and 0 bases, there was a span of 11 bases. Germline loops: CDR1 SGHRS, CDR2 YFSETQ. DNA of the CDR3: TGCGCCAGCAGCCCCAGGACGAGCTCCTACGAGCAGTACTTC. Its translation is CASSPRTSSYEQYF.

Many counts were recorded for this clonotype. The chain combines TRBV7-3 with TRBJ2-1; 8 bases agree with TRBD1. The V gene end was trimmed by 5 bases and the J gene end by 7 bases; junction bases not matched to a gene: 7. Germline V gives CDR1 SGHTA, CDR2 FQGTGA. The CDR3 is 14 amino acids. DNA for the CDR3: TGTGCCAGCAGCCTAGGACAGGGAAATAATGAGCAGTTCTTC. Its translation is CASSLGQGNNEQFF.

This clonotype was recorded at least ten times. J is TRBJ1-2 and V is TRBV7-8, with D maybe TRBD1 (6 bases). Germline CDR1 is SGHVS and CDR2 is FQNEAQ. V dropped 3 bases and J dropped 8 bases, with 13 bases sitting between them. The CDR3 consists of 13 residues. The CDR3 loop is CASSFDRLRGYTF. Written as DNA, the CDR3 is TGTGCCAGCAGCTTTGACAGGTTACGCGGCTACACCTTC.

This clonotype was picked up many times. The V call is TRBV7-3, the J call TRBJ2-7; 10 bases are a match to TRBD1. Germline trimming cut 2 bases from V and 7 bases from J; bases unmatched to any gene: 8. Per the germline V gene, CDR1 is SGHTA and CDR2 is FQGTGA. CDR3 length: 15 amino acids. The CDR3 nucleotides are TGTGCCAGCAGCTTATTGGGACAGGGGCTATCTGAGCAGTACTTC. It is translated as CASSLLGQGLSEQYF.

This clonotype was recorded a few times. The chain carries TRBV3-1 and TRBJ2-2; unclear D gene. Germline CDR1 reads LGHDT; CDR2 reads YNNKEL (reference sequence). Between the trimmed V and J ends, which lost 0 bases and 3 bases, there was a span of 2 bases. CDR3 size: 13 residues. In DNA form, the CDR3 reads TGTGCCAGCAGCCAAGAGGACACCGGGGAGCTGTTTTTT. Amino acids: CASSQEDTGELFF.

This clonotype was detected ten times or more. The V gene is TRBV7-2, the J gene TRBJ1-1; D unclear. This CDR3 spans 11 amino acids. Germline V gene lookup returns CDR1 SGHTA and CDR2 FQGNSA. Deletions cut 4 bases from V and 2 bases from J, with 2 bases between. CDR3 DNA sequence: TGTGCCAGCAGCTCAAACACTGAAGCTTTCTTT. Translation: CASSSNTEAFF.

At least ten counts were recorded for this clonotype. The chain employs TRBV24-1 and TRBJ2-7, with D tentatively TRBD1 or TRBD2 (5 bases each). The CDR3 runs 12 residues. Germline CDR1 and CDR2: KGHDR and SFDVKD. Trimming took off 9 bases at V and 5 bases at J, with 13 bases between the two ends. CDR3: CATPEGKHEQYF. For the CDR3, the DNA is TGTGCCACCCCCGAGGGGAAACACGAGCAGTACTTC.

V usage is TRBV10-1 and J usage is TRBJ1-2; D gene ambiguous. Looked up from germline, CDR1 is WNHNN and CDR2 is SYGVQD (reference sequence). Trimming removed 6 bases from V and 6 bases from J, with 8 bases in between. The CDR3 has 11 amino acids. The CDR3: CASRGVDGYTF. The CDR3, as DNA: TGCGCCAGCAGGGGCGTGGATGGCTACACCTTC.

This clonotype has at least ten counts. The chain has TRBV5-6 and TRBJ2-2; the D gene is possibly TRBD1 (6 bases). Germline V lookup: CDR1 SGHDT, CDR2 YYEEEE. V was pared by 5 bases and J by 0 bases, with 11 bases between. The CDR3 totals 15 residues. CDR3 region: CASRAGTPNTGELFF. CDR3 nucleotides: TGTGCCAGCAGAGCCGGGACACCGAACACCGGGGAGCTGTTTTTT.